This TCR beta chain was sequenced during a study of OX40 agonist ivuxolimab in advanced cancers. At the level of the study: Every 2 weeks, patients got intravenous ivuxolimab at one of six dose levels (0.01-10 mg/kg). Study findings and constraints: On average, CD8+ T cells showed a greater number of expanded clones than CD4+. At 0.1 to 3.0 mg/kg and by week 6, clonal expansion occurred in CD4+ and CD8+ blood T cells.

The data were produced by immunoSEQ multiplex PCR, yet TCRdb's version contains in-frame clones alone and is incomplete. Here the sample spans 60,000 to 80,000 clones, just under 85% being singletons. Regarding this clone: Its target is not known.

This clonotype originated in an adult with an advanced solid tumor such as melanoma, head and neck, liver or kidney cancer. The input for sequencing was CD4+ or CD8+ T cells sorted from blood, taken in a trial of the OX40 agonist ivuxolimab.

CDR3 coding DNA: TGCGCCAGCAGCTTGGCTTCGGGGTCCTTTAATGAAAAACTGTTTTTT. This encodes CASSLASGSFNEKLFF. This chain connects TRBV5-1 to TRBJ1-4; D is undetermined. Germline V gives CDR1 SGHRS, CDR2 YFSETQ. V was cut by 0 bases and J by 4 bases, with 13 bases left in between. The CDR3 is made up of 16 amino acids.